The clone carrying this T cell receptor beta chain was recorded once. The data originate from a study of technical replicates of blood from a few donors. The CDR3 length is 17 residues. With 8 bases clipped from V and 3 bases from J, the junction kept 9 bases outside the gene matches. CDR1 and CDR2 (germline): SGHNT, YYREEE (reference sequence). Sequenced by immunoSEQ multiplex PCR; TCRdb stores in-frame clones only, minus some. The sample yields approximately 73,000 clones, 80% to 95% seen once. The receptor was isolated from a human donor in good health. The sequenced material came from T cells isolated from PBMCs. This chain joins TRBV5-4 and TRBJ2-6, with 12 bases aligning to TRBD1. As DNA, the CDR3 is TGTGCCAGAAAAACGGGACAGGGGGCGCGTGGGGCCAACGTCCTGACTTTC. As protein: CARKTGQGARGANVLTF.